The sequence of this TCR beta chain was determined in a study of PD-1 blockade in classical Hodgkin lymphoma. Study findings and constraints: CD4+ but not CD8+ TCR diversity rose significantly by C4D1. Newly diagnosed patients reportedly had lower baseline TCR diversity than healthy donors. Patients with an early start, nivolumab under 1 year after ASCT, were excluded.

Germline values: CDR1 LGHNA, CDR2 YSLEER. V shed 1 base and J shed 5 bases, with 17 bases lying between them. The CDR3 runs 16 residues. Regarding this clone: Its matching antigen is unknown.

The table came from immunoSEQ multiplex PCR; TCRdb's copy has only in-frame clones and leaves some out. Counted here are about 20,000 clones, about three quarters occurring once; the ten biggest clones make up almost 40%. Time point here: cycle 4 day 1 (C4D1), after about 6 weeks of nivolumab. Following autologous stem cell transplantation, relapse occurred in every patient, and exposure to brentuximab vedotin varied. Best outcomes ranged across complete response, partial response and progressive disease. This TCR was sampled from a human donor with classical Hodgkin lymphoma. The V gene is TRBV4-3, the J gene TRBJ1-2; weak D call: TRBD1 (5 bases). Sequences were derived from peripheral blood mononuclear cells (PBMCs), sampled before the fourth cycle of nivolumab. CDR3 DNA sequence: TGCGCCAGCAGCCAAGTCCATGGCAGGGCGGGGTATGGCTACACCTTC. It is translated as CASSQVHGRAGYGYTF.